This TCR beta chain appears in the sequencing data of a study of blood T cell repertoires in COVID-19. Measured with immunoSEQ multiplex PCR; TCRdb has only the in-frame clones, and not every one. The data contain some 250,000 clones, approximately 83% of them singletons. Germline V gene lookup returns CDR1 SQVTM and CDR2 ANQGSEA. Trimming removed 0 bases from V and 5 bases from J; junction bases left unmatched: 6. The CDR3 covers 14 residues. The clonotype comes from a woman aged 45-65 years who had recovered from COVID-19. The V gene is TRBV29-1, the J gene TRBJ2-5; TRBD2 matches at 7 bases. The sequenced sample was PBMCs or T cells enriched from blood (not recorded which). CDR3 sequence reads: CSVEESGTKETQYF. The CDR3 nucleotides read TGCAGCGTTGAAGAGTCAGGGACTAAGGAGACCCAGTACTTC.